This T cell receptor beta chain was captured by sequencing in a study of OX40 agonist ivuxolimab in advanced cancers. The CDR3 sequence is 12 residues long. From germline, CDR1 is SNHLY and CDR2 FYNNEI. With 8 bases clipped from V and 9 bases from J, the junction kept 6 bases outside the gene matches. This clone was counted once. Data came from immunoSEQ multiplex PCR; TCRdb stores just in-frame clones and leaves some out. Of under 85,000 clones in the sample, over 90% were seen once. The sequence was obtained from an adult with an advanced solid tumor such as melanoma, head and neck, liver or kidney cancer. The sequencing here drew on CD4+ or CD8+ T cells sorted from blood, taken in a trial of the OX40 agonist ivuxolimab. V gene TRBV2 combines with J gene TRBJ2-1, with TRBD1 identical over 8 bases. CDR3 region: CASDRGGGEQFF. CDR3 nucleotide sequence: TGTGCCAGCGACAGGGGAGGCGGTGAGCAGTTCTTC.